These 23 T cell receptor beta chains share one sample of origin, sequenced in a study of blood T cell repertoires in COVID-19. Sequencing used immunoSEQ multiplex PCR; TCRdb keeps in-frame clones, though not all of them. The table has 200,000 to 300,000 clones, just over 85% seen once. The sequenced material came from peripheral blood. The origin of the receptors is an elderly man with acute or convalescent COVID-19.

The chain uses TRBV7-9 and TRBJ2-1; D remains unclear. Germline CDR1 and CDR2: SEHNR and FQNEAQ (reference sequence). The CDR3 consists of 12 residues. V was trimmed by 5 bases and J by 6 bases, leaving 8 bases between them. CDR3 amino acids: CASSLISNEQFF. The CDR3 DNA sequence: TGTGCCAGCAGCCTAATTAGCAATGAGCAGTTCTTC.

The CDR3 here is CASSTSGSNQPQHF. The CDR3 DNA is TGTGCCAGCAGCACGTCCGGGAGTAATCAGCCCCAGCATTTT. The gene calls are TRBV7-2 and TRBJ1-5; D unclear. CDR1 and CDR2 from the germline V gene are SGHTA and FQGNSA. The CDR3 totals 14 residues. The V end lost 5 bases, the J end lost 4 bases, and 12 bases lay between the germline ends.

In its sample, this clone was seen a few times. The chain uses TRBV23-1 and TRBJ1-1, with 10 bases identical to TRBD1. TRBV23-1 is identified as an open reading frame with a role that is uncertain. This CDR3 comprises 18 residues. The ends lost 3 bases at V and 1 base at J; junction bases unmatched: 11. The CDR3 reads CASSHRGGQGDRNTEAFF. CDR3 coding DNA: TGCGCCAGCAGTCATCGGGGAGGACAGGGGGACAGGAACACTGAAGCTTTCTTT.

For this clone: At the DNA level, this CDR3 is encoded by other sequences in the same sample as well. This chain connects TRBV7-2 to TRBJ2-2, with D perhaps TRBD1 (6 bases). This CDR3 spans 14 amino acids. V was clipped by 4 bases and J by 1 base, with 7 bases between them. Germline V CDR1 and CDR2: SGHTA, FQGNSA. The CDR3 DNA is TGTGCCAGCAGCTCGGGACAGAACACCGGGGAGCTGTTTTTT. It translates to CASSSGQNTGELFF.

V is TRBV5-5 and J is TRBJ2-7; the match to TRBD1 covers 9 bases. Per the germline V gene, CDR1 is SGHKS and CDR2 is YYEKEE (reference sequence). V was clipped by 3 bases and J by 3 bases; unmatched bases: 4. This CDR3 is built from 14 residues. CDR3 in DNA: TGTGCCAGCAGCTCCGGACAGGGGATCTACGAGCAGTACTTC. Its translation is CASSSGQGIYEQYF.

As DNA, the CDR3 is TGTGCCAGCAGTGAAGGTTGGCAGAACGATGGCTACACCTTC. Protein sequence: CASSEGWQNDGYTF. The rearrangement uses TRBV6-1 and TRBJ1-2; D is unclear. There are 14 residues in the CDR3. Trimming cost V 1 base and J 6 bases, with 12 bases left between them. From germline, CDR1 is MNHNS and CDR2 SASEGT.

The rearrangement joins TRBV6-6 to TRBJ2-1, with TRBD2 identical over 7 bases. CDR3 length: 17 amino acids. Germline CDR1 and CDR2: MNHNY and SVGAGI (reference sequence). Germline trimming cut 5 bases from V and 0 bases from J; bases unmatched to any gene: 10. CDR3 sequence reads: CASSPAGGWSSYNEQFF. The CDR3 DNA sequence: TGTGCCAGCAGTCCCGCCGGGGGGTGGAGCTCCTACAATGAGCAGTTCTTC.

The genes are TRBV6-6 and TRBJ1-6; weak D call: TRBD1 (6 bases). Trimming took 2 bases from V and 10 from J, leaving 12 bases between them. Germline V gene data show CDR1 as MNHNY and CDR2 as SVGAGI (reference sequence). The CDR3 has 14 residues. CDR3 region: CASSYGDKRSPLHF. The CDR3 coding sequence is TGTGCCAGCAGTTACGGGGACAAGAGATCACCCCTCCACTTT.

The chain has TRBV7-7 and TRBJ2-1; 8 bases fit TRBD2. CDR1 and CDR2 from the germline V gene are SSHAT and FNYEAQ (reference sequence). The CDR3 loop spans 14 amino acids. V trimming: 0 bases; J trimming: 6 bases; junction bases outside the gene matches: 1. CDR3 DNA: TGTGCCAGCAGCTTAGCAGGACTAGCCAATGAGCAGTTCTTC. Residues: CASSLAGLANEQFF.

Written as DNA, the CDR3 is TGTGCCAGCAGCCAAAACCGGGGAGCTGAAGCTTTCTTT. Residues: CASSQNRGAEAFF. The chain carries TRBV16 and TRBJ1-1; D unresolved. This CDR3 is built from 13 residues. Germline-derived CDR1 and CDR2 are KGHSY and FQNENV. Trimming took 2 bases from V and 6 from J, leaving 10 bases between them.

The chain couples TRBV2 to TRBJ2-5, with TRBD2 matching 8 bases. Per germline, CDR1 SNHLY and CDR2 FYNNEI. CDR3 length: 17 residues. After removal of 7 bases from V and 4 bases from J, the junction contained 17 bases not matched to a gene. CDR3 coding DNA: TGTGCCAGCAAAAACGGGAGAGCGGGAGTTGGTGTAGAGACCCAGTACTTC. It encodes CASKNGRAGVGVETQYF.

As regards this clone: The sample carries other DNA sequences with the same CDR3. V usage is TRBV6-5 and J usage is TRBJ1-5; 8 positions agree with TRBD1. Germline lookup yields CDR1 MNHEY and CDR2 SVGAGI. After removal of 5 bases from V and 4 bases from J, the junction contained 4 bases not matched to a gene. The CDR3 is made up of 14 amino acids. CDR3 sequence (DNA): TGTGCCAGCAGTCTAGACAGGGGTAATCAGCCCCAGCATTTT. This encodes CASSLDRGNQPQHF.

The V call is TRBV20-1, the J call TRBJ2-1, with D perhaps matching TRBD2 (6 bases). Germline V gene sequence: CDR1 DFQATT, CDR2 SNEGSKA (reference sequence). The CDR3 has 14 residues. The V gene lost 3 bases and the J gene lost 4 bases, with 13 bases spanning the gap. The CDR3 is CSASGAGLYNEQFF. The DNA of the CDR3 is TGCAGTGCTAGTGGGGCGGGGTTATACAATGAGCAGTTCTTC.

The rearrangement links TRBV7-9 to TRBJ1-5, with 9 bases fitting TRBD1. The CDR3 covers 14 residues. The J segment lost 6 bases and the V segment lost 5 bases, leaving 5 bases of the junction unmatched. CDR1 and CDR2 from the germline V gene are SEHNR and FQNEAQ (reference sequence). The CDR3 sequence is CASSLGTGSQPQHF. CDR3 DNA: TGTGCCAGCAGCCTCGGGACAGGGAGTCAGCCCCAGCATTTT.

The gene calls are TRBV7-6 and TRBJ2-2; TRBD1 matches at 8 bases. The CDR3 length is 15 residues. Germline V gives CDR1 SGHVS, CDR2 FNYEAQ. The trim removed 5 bases at V and 1 base at J, leaving 3 bases unmatched. The CDR3 nucleotides are TGTGCCAGCAGCCCCGGGACAGGGAACACCGGGGAGCTGTTTTTT. It translates to CASSPGTGNTGELFF.

V gene TRBV7-9 combines with J gene TRBJ2-5, with D uncertain. The germline CDR1 and CDR2 sequences are SEHNR and FQNEAQ (reference sequence). There are 13 residues in the CDR3. The V gene lost 1 base and the J gene lost 9 bases, with 12 bases spanning the gap. CDR3 residues: CASSLDSELAQYF. The DNA of the CDR3 is TGTGCCAGCAGCTTAGACTCCGAATTGGCCCAGTACTTC. Drawing the rest from reference TRBV7-9 and TRBJ2-5, the complete variable domain is DTGVSQNPRHKITKRGQNVTFRCDPISEHNRLYWYRQTLGQGPEFLTYFQNEAQLEKSRLLSDRFSAERPKGSFSTLEIQRTEQGDSAMYLCASSLDSELAQYFGPGTRLLVL.

CDR3 residues: CASSVDGSNQPQHF. The CDR3 DNA follows: TGCGCCAGCAGCGTGGACGGTAGCAATCAGCCCCAGCATTTT. The V and J genes are TRBV5-1 and TRBJ1-5; no clear D gene. The V end was cut by 4 bases, the J end by 0 bases, with 8 bases between. This CDR3 spans 14 amino acids. The germline V gene encodes CDR1 SGHRS and CDR2 YFSETQ.

This rearrangement joins TRBV29-1 to TRBJ2-5, with D perhaps TRBD2 (7 bases). CDR1 is SQVTM, CDR2 ANQGSEA, per germline. Trimming pared 1 base from V and 4 bases from J, leaving 16 bases between. The CDR3 extends over 15 amino acids. The CDR3 DNA sequence: TGCAGCGTTGAAGTTCTCGGGGGGCGGACAGAGACCCAGTACTTC. Translating gives CSVEVLGGRTETQYF.

The chain has TRBV28 and TRBJ2-7; 9 positions agree with TRBD2. The germline CDR1 and CDR2 sequences are MDHEN and SYDVKM. The CDR3 has 17 residues. Losses at the gene ends were 3 bases for V and 4 bases for J; bases not matched to a gene: 13. CDR3 in amino acids: CASSFSSGRLAGYEQYF. The CDR3 bases are TGTGCCAGCAGTTTTAGTAGTGGTCGTCTAGCGGGATACGAGCAGTACTTC.

V and J are TRBV19 and TRBJ2-2; 11 positions agree with TRBD2. The junction had 0 bases not matched to a gene; V was cut back by 8 bases and J by 1 base. The CDR3 consists of 14 residues. Germline V lookup: CDR1 LNHDA, CDR2 SQIVND (reference sequence). This CDR3 is CASGTSGNTGELFF. The DNA of the CDR3 is TGTGCCAGTGGGACTAGCGGGAACACCGGGGAGCTGTTTTTT.

V usage is TRBV4-2 and J usage is TRBJ2-7; TRBD2 might be the D (5 bases). CDR3 length: 15 residues. Trimming removed 0 bases from V and 2 bases from J, with 11 bases in between. CDR1 is LGHNA and CDR2 is YNFKEQ in the germline V gene. The CDR3 DNA reads TGTGCCAGCAGCCAAGAGGGCACGAGGGCCTACGAGCAGTACTTC. It yields the protein CASSQEGTRAYEQYF.

The rearrangement joins TRBV15 to TRBJ2-2, with a tentative D call TRBD1 (6 bases). Germline V lookup: CDR1 LNHNV, CDR2 YYDKDF (reference sequence). Trimming pared 1 base from V and 5 bases from J, leaving 17 bases between. The CDR3 runs to 17 residues. This chain's CDR3 is CATSRAALGARTGELFF. The CDR3 DNA sequence: TGTGCCACCAGCAGAGCCGCGTTGGGGGCCAGAACCGGGGAGCTGTTTTTT.

This chain connects TRBV6-1 to TRBJ1-5, with D unclear. V dropped 4 bases and J dropped 0 bases, with 13 bases sitting between them. CDR1 and CDR2 from the germline V gene are MNHNS and SASEGT. The CDR3 sequence is 16 residues long. The CDR3 here is CASSVSGGGSNQPQHF. Here the CDR3 DNA reads TGTGCCAGCAGTGTCTCTGGAGGTGGTAGCAATCAGCCCCAGCATTTT.